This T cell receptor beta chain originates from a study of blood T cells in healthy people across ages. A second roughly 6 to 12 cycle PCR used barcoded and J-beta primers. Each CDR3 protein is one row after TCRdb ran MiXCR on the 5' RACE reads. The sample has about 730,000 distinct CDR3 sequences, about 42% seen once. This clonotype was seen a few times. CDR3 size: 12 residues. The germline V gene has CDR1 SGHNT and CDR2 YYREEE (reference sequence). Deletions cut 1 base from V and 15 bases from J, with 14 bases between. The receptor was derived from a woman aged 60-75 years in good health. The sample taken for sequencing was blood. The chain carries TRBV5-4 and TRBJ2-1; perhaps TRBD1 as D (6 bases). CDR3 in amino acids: CASSLTGNVPFF. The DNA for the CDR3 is TGTGCCAGCAGCTTGACAGGGAACGTTCCGTTCTTC.